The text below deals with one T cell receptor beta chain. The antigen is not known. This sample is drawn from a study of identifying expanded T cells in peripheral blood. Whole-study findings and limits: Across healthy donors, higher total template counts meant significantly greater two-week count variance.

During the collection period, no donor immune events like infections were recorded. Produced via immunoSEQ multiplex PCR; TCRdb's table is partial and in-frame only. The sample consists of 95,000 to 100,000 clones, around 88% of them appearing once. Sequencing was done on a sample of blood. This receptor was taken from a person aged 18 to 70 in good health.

The CDR3 is CAWTSLQGETQYF. CDR3 bases: TGTGCCTGGACATCACTACAGGGAGAGACCCAGTACTTC. This chain links TRBV30 with TRBJ2-5; possible D gene TRBD1, 6 bases. This CDR3 contains 13 residues. Germline-derived CDR1 and CDR2 are GTSNPN and SVGIG (reference sequence). V was cut by 4 bases and J by 4 bases, with 13 bases left in between.